Below, 5 T cell receptor beta chains from the same sample are listed, as sequenced in a study of blood T cell repertoires in COVID-19. TCRdb's copy holds only in-frame clones and misses some; the assay was immunoSEQ multiplex PCR. The sample contains roughly 250,000 clones, around 90% of which appear only once. The sample comprised peripheral blood. Receptors originate from a person between 18 and 35 years old with COVID-19, enrolled during active disease.

This chain links TRBV28 with TRBJ2-7; a weak D match, TRBD1 (6 bases). CDR1 and CDR2 from the germline V gene are MDHEN and SYDVKM. Trimming cost V 4 bases and J 2 bases, with 15 bases left between them. The CDR3 loop spans 15 amino acids. The chain's CDR3 is CASSSPGVLAYEQYF. The CDR3 coding sequence is TGTGCCAGCAGTTCACCAGGGGTCCTGGCCTACGAGCAGTACTTC.

The chain recombines TRBV7-6 with TRBJ2-7, with 9 bases fitting TRBD1. Unmatched junction bases numbered 4, after V lost 2 bases and J lost 2 bases. Germline loops: CDR1 SGHVS, CDR2 FNYEAQ. This CDR3 region has 15 residues. The CDR3 protein is CASSLSGTGTYEQYF. CDR3 DNA sequence: TGTGCCAGCAGCTTAAGCGGGACAGGGACCTACGAGCAGTACTTC.

The chain employs TRBV7-9 and TRBJ2-7; TRBD2 might be the D (5 bases). There are 14 residues in the CDR3. From germline, CDR1 is SEHNR and CDR2 FQNEAQ (reference sequence). Trimming took off 5 bases at V and 2 bases at J, with 13 bases between the two ends. DNA for the CDR3: TGTGCCAGCAGCCGTTCAGAGGGAACCTACGAGCAGTACTTC. Amino acids: CASSRSEGTYEQYF. Combining the CDR3 with reference TRBV7-9 and TRBJ2-7 gives the whole variable domain DTGVSQNPRHKITKRGQNVTFRCDPISEHNRLYWYRQTLGQGPEFLTYFQNEAQLEKSRLLSDRFSAERPKGSFSTLEIQRTEQGDSAMYLCASSRSEGTYEQYFGPGTRLTVT.

CDR3 sequence: CASRPDGANSPLHF. CDR3 in DNA: TGTGCCAGCAGACCCGACGGAGCAAATTCACCCCTCCACTTT. The chain carries TRBV6-5 and TRBJ1-6; no definite D call. In germline, CDR1 is MNHEY, CDR2 SVGAGI. The V end lost 6 bases, the J end lost 7 bases, and 13 bases lay between the germline ends. The CDR3 is 14 residues long.

This clone appeared a single time. This sequence joins TRBV28 and TRBJ1-2; D unclear. The CDR3 is 12 amino acids. V lost 2 bases, J lost 8 bases, and 9 bases lay in between. CDR1 and CDR2 from the germline V gene are MDHEN and SYDVKM. CDR3 sequence: CASSLAGLGYTF. The CDR3 DNA sequence: TGTGCCAGCAGTTTAGCCGGGTTGGGCTACACCTTC.